This T cell receptor beta chain comes out of a study of cytomegalovirus exposure and HLA in healthy donors. Study context: The early release's HLA-typed donors yielded tens of millions of unique TCRs. Whole-study results and caveats: Per a prior analysis, the majority of TCR beta V segments were productive roughly 87% or roughly 30% of the time.

Turning to this clone: What it binds is not known.

The CDR3 length is 14 residues. The ends were cut back, 3 bases at V and 1 base at J, with 8 bases in the middle. Looked up from germline, CDR1 is SGHNT and CDR2 is YENEEA. In the PCR, 60 Vbeta and 13 Jbeta primers were used. Original analysis: In a later analysis, the count reached 80 million or so unique TCR beta chains, with roughly 9.9 million shared. TCRdb's copy holds only in-frame clones and misses some; the assay was immunoSEQ multiplex PCR. Clone size and the V and J calls come from that table; the DNA yielded D and trimming. The table shows 120,000 to 150,000 clones, with 60% to 85% occurring only once.

Sequenced input: PBMCs. The sequence was collected from a man in his late teens or twenties in good health and CMV-seronegative. The V call is TRBV11-3, the J call TRBJ2-3; no clear D gene. CDR3 region: CASSFLGGTDTQYF. CDR3 in DNA: TGTGCCAGCAGCTTCCTCGGTGGCACAGATACGCAGTATTTT.